One sample yielded the 10 T cell receptor beta chains listed below, sequenced in a study of OX40 agonist ivuxolimab in advanced cancers. Generated by immunoSEQ multiplex PCR, the TCRdb table keeps only in-frame clones and is missing some. The sample lists nearly 25,000 clones; 78% were seen once. The source material was CD4+ or CD8+ T cells sorted from blood, sampled in a trial of the OX40 agonist ivuxolimab. The receptor source for this set is an adult with an advanced solid tumor such as melanoma, head and neck, liver or kidney cancer.

This clone has a single count. The rearrangement joins TRBV5-6 to TRBJ2-7; TRBD1 agrees at 8 bases. The CDR3 extends over 18 amino acids. Germline V CDR1 and CDR2: SGHDT, YYEEEE. V shed 2 bases, J shed 5 bases, and the junction held 18 bases outside the gene matches. CDR3 DNA: TGTGCCAGCAGCTTTTACCTTAGACAGGGGAGTGCGATGGACGAGCAGTACTTC. Its translation is CASSFYLRQGSAMDEQYF.

V and J are TRBV5-1 and TRBJ1-6; TRBD1 agrees at 8 bases. Trimming took 4 bases from V and 10 from J; bases not matched to a gene: 10. The CDR3 runs to 15 residues. Germline CDR1 and CDR2: SGHRS and YFSETQ. The CDR3, as DNA: TGCGCCAGCAGCCGAGACAGGGGTTGGGGGTCACCCCTCCACTTT. It encodes CASSRDRGWGSPLHF.

This sequence joins TRBV6-1 and TRBJ1-5; D is unresolved. Deletions cut 5 bases from V and 6 bases from J, with 11 bases between. Per germline, CDR1 MNHNS and CDR2 SASEGT. The CDR3 loop spans 13 amino acids. CDR3 amino acids: CASSPPVGQPQHF. For the CDR3, the DNA is TGTGCCAGCAGTCCCCCGGTGGGTCAGCCCCAGCATTTT.

V usage is TRBV7-8 and J usage is TRBJ2-1; perhaps TRBD2 as D (6 bases). The CDR3 covers 14 residues. Trimming removed 4 bases from V and 9 bases from J, with 16 bases in between. The germline V gene has CDR1 SGHVS and CDR2 FQNEAQ. Here the CDR3 DNA reads TGTGCCAGCAGCTCAAGGACTAAGCTGGTTGAGCAGTTCTTC. Translation gives CASSSRTKLVEQFF.

This clone occurred once. The chain joins TRBV29-1 to TRBJ2-2; D gene unclear. The ends were cut back, 4 bases at V and 0 bases at J, with 12 bases in the middle. CDR1 is SQVTM and CDR2 is ANQGSEA in the germline V gene. CDR3 size: 15 residues. The CDR3 sequence is CSVGHNYANTGELFF. In DNA, the CDR3 is TGCAGCGTTGGCCACAACTACGCGAACACCGGGGAGCTGTTTTTT.

The genes are TRBV5-1 and TRBJ2-3, with 7 bases matching TRBD1. CDR3 length: 18 residues. Germline V gene lookup returns CDR1 SGHRS and CDR2 YFSETQ. V lost 0 bases and J lost 4; bases outside the gene matches: 14. CDR3 residues: CASSLGPTVQGESDTQYF. CDR3 nucleotides: TGCGCCAGCAGCTTGGGTCCCACCGTGCAGGGGGAATCAGATACGCAGTATTTT.

This chain joins TRBV2 and TRBJ2-1; D uncertain. Trimming pared 4 bases from V and 0 bases from J, leaving 13 bases between. The length of the CDR3 is 16 residues. Germline CDR1 and CDR2: SNHLY and FYNNEI. CDR3 region: CASSVGALSSYNEQFF. The CDR3 DNA reads as TGTGCCAGCAGTGTAGGTGCGCTAAGCTCCTACAATGAGCAGTTCTTC.

This chain links TRBV11-2 with TRBJ1-1; a possible D gene is TRBD1 (5 bases). Germline CDR1 reads SGHAT; CDR2 reads FQNNGV. The CDR3 loop spans 13 amino acids. The ends were cut back, 5 bases at V and 7 bases at J, with 14 bases in the middle. The CDR3 loop is CASSRRDRDEAFF. Here the CDR3 DNA reads TGTGCCAGCAGCCGCCGCGACAGAGATGAAGCTTTCTTT.

The chain is built from TRBV28 and TRBJ1-5; 8 bases agree with TRBD1. The trim removed 7 bases at V and 9 bases at J, leaving 8 bases unmatched. Germline V gene lookup returns CDR1 MDHEN and CDR2 SYDVKM. CDR3 size: 13 residues. The CDR3 region is CASTNRGFGPQHF. CDR3 nucleotide sequence: TGTGCCAGCACAAACAGGGGGTTTGGGCCCCAGCATTTT.

The genes are TRBV6-1 and TRBJ2-3, with D possibly matching TRBD1 (5 bases). V gave up 2 bases and J gave up 7 bases, with 10 bases separating them. Germline CDR1 reads MNHNS; CDR2 reads SASEGT. The CDR3 runs to 13 residues. The DNA of the CDR3 is TGTGCCAGCAGTGAAAGGACGGACAATACGCAGTATTTT. Amino acids: CASSERTDNTQYF.